Listed below are T cell receptor beta chains from one sample, sequenced in a study of glioma-infiltrating T cells. TCRdb re-analysed the multiplex PCR reads in MiXCR, keeping a single row per CDR3 protein. The sample records about 130,000 distinct CDR3 sequences, roughly 24% being singletons. Sample: glioma tissue, nonneoplastic brain tissue, or PBMCs (not recorded which). Source of these receptors: a human donor with low-grade glioma or glioblastoma, undergoing nonglioma brain surgery, or in good health (not recorded which). CDR3s leave out the opening cysteine and the closing phenylalanine or tryptophan. Only some rows state a clone size, as once, few, many or a class for expanded clones.

>13|.|TRBV5-4
ASSFFASGSPEQY
>14|.|TRBV7-9
ASSKTLAGGDNEQF
>13|many|TRBV7-2
ASSGSLAGGYEQY
>14|many|TRBV4-3
ASSQALLTGANVLT
>11|.|TRBV5-6
ASRFSSSYEQY
>13|once|TRBV7-9
ASSLAPKGYYEQY
>9|many|TRBV28
ASSSKNTIY
>12|.|TRBV29-1
SVAGGSTNEKLF
>12|many|TRBV15
ATSRDRGSYGYT
>13|many|TRBV28
ASSSQTGAREKLF
>13|many|TRBV7-3
ASSPGTFSYNEQF
>11|many|TRBV20-1
SFKGTAAYGYT
>14|many|TRBV25-1
ASSESGDLSSYEQY
>14|.|TRBV20-1
SARAGTSGAQGAQY
>13|many|TRBV4-3
ASSQDWGANTEAF
>15|many|TRBV7-2
ASSLVLDSQNTGELF